The source of this T cell receptor beta chain is a study of T cell responses to AZD1222 COVID-19 vaccine. CDR3 length equals 15 residues. With 3 bases removed from V and 7 bases from J, the gap between germline ends came to 13 bases. Germline CDR1 reads MGHRA; CDR2 reads YSYEKL. Study observations and caveats: Among AZD1222 vaccinees, only five or six were seropositive at baseline. Repertoires were collected only later (after the peak T cell response had occurred).

The method was immunoSEQ multiplex PCR; TCRdb's version includes in-frame clones alone and lacks a portion of them. The sample yields 120,000 to 150,000 clones, over 85% seen once. About this clone itself: The antigen is undetermined.

The sample was peripheral blood, taken on day 0 of AZD1222 vaccination. The V gene is TRBV4-1, the J gene TRBJ1-6; D call uncertain. This sequence originates from an adult in good health. The CDR3 sequence is CASSHLQNRNSPLHF. The DNA of the CDR3 is TGCGCCAGCAGCCACCTCCAGAACCGAAATTCACCCCTCCACTTT.